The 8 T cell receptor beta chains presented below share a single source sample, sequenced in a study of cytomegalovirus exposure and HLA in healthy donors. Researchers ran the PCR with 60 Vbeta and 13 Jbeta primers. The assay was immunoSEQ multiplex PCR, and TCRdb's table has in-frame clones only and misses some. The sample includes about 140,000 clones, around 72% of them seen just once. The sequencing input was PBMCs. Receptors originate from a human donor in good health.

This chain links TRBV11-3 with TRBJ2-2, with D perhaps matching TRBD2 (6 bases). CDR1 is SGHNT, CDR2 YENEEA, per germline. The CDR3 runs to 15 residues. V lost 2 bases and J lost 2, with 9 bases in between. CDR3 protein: CASSLRGINTGELFF. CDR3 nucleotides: TGTGCCAGCAGCTTACGCGGGATTAACACCGGGGAGCTGTTTTTT.

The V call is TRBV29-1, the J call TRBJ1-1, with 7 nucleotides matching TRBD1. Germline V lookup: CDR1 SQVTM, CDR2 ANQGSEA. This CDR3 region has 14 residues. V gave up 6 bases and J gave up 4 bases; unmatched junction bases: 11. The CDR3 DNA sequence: TGCAGCGTAATACAGGGGCCCCGGGGCACTGAAGCTTTCTTT. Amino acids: CSVIQGPRGTEAFF.

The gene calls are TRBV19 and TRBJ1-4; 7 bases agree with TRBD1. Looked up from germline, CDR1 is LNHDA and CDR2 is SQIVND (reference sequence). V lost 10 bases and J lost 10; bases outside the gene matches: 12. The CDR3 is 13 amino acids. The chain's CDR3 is CATFRQGDGKLFF. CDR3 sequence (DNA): TGTGCCACGTTTAGACAGGGCGACGGAAAACTGTTTTTT.

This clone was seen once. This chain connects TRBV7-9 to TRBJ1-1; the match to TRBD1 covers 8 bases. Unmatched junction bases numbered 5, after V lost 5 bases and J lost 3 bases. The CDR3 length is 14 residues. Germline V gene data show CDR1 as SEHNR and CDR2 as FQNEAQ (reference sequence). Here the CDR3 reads CASSVTQGDTEAFF. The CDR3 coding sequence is TGTGCCAGCAGCGTTACACAGGGGGACACTGAAGCTTTCTTT.

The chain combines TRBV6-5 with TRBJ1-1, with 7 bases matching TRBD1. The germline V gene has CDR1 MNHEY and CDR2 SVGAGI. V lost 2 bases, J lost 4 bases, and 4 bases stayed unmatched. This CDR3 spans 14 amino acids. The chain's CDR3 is CASSYLRGVTEAFF. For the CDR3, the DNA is TGTGCCAGCAGTTACCTCAGGGGGGTCACTGAAGCTTTCTTT.

CDR3 residues: CASSESGMNIQYF. CDR3 nucleotides: TGTGCCAGCAGTGAATCAGGGATGAACATTCAGTACTTC. The chain links TRBV25-1 to TRBJ2-4; D possibly corresponds to TRBD1 (5 bases). Germline assignment: CDR1 MGHDK and CDR2 SYGVNS. Trimming took off 1 base at V and 7 bases at J, with 8 bases between the two ends. This CDR3 region has 13 residues. Looking up the rest from reference TRBV25-1 and TRBJ2-4 gives the full variable domain: EADIYQTPRYLVIGTGKKITLECSQTMGHDKMYWYQQDPGMELHLIHYSYGVNSTEKGDLSSESTVSRIRTEHFPLTLESARPSHTSQYLCASSESGMNIQYFGAGTRLSVL.

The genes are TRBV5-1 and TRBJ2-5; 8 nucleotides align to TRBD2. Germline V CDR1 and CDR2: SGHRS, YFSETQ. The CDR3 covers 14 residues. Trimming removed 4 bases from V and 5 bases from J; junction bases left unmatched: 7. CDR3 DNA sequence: TGCGCCAGCAGCATTAGCGGGATGGCGGAGACCCAGTACTTC. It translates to CASSISGMAETQYF. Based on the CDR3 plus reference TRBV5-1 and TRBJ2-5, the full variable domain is KAGVTQTPRYLIKTRGQQVTLSCSPISGHRSVSWYQQTPGQGLQFLFEYFSETQRNKGNFPGRFSGRQFSNSRSEMNVSTLELGDSALYLCASSISGMAETQYFGPGTRLLVL.

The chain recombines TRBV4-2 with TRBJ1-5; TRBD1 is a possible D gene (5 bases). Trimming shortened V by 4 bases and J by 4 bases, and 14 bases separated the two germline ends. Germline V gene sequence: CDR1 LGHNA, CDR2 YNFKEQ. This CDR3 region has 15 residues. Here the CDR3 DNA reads TGTGCCAGCAGCCCGCGGGACGGCCAAAATCAGCCCCAGCATTTT. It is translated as CASSPRDGQNQPQHF.